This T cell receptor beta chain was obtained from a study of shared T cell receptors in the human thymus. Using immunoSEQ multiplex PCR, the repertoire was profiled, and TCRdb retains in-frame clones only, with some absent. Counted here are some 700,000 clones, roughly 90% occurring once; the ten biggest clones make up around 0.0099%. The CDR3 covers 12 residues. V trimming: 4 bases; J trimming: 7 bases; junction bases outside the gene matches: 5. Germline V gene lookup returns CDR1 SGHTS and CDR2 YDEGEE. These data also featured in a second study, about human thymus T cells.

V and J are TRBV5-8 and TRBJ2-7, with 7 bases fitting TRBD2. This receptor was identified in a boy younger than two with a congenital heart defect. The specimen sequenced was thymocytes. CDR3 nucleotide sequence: TGTGCCAGCAGCGGGAGGGCTGGGGAGCAGTACTTC. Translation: CASSGRAGEQYF.